The 30 T cell receptor beta chains given below trace back to one sample, sequenced in a study of T cells in Graves' hyperthyroidism and ophthalmopathy. Amplified regions were TCR beta CDR3 sequences from RNA transcripts. HTBI primers were used for first-round RT-PCR of the TCR CDR3. TCRdb used MiXCR to reprocess the multiplex PCR reads, holding one entry per CDR3 protein. The data show about 250,000 distinct CDR3 sequences, approximately 23% seen once. The material sequenced was blood. These receptors were obtained from a woman between 35 and 50 years old with Graves' ophthalmopathy.

This clonotype was seen repeatedly, ten times or more. The chain links TRBV2 to TRBJ1-1; a weak D match, TRBD1 (6 bases). The CDR3 is 16 residues long. The ends were cut back, 7 bases at V and 4 bases at J, with 22 bases in the middle. Germline CDR1 SNHLY, CDR2 FYNNEI. The CDR3 nucleotides read TGTGCCAGCATTCAGAGGGGGTTTGATATGGGCACTGAAGCTTTCTTT. This codes for CASIQRGFDMGTEAFF.

This clonotype occurred many times. The V call is TRBV11-2, the J call TRBJ2-5, with 12 bases matching TRBD2. In germline, CDR1 is SGHAT, CDR2 FQNNGV. Trimming cost V 6 bases and J 4 bases; bases outside gene matches: 12. CDR3 length: 17 residues. The CDR3 protein is CASSPRLAGGMRETQYF. DNA for the CDR3: TGTGCCAGCAGTCCCCGCCTAGCGGGAGGGATGAGAGAGACCCAGTACTTC. Full variable domain (missing parts from reference TRBV11-2 and TRBJ2-5): EAGVAQSPRYKIIEKRQSVAFWCNPISGHATLYWYQQILGQGPKLLIQFQNNGVVDDSQLPKDRFSAERLKGVDSTLKIQPAKLEDSAVYLCASSPRLAGGMRETQYFGPGTRLLVL.

Ten or more counts support this clonotype. V gene TRBV7-3 combines with J gene TRBJ2-2; 9 nucleotides agree with TRBD2. Germline assignment: CDR1 SGHTA and CDR2 FQGTGA. This CDR3 has 13 residues. V lost 5 bases, J lost 7 bases, and 2 bases stayed unmatched. This chain's CDR3 is CASSRSGSGELFF. The CDR3 DNA reads as TGTGCCAGCAGCCGTAGCGGGAGCGGGGAGCTGTTTTTT.

In this sample, this clonotype turned up many times. The V gene is TRBV6-5, the J gene TRBJ2-2, with D perhaps matching TRBD1 or TRBD2 (5 bases each). This CDR3 contains 14 residues. Germline CDR1 and CDR2: MNHEY and SVGAGI. V lost 6 bases to trimming and J lost 2 bases, with 10 bases between them. In nucleotides, the CDR3 is TGTGCCAGCAGAACGGGGCAAAACACCGGGGAGCTGTTTTTT. It translates to CASRTGQNTGELFF.

This clonotype came up once. The chain has TRBV24-1 and TRBJ2-2; a weak D match, TRBD1 (5 bases). Trimming took off 5 bases at V and 5 bases at J, with 8 bases between the two ends. This CDR3 is built from 13 residues. Per the germline V gene, CDR1 is KGHDR and CDR2 is SFDVKD. This chain's CDR3 is CATSVQVTGELFF. As DNA, the CDR3 is TGTGCCACCAGTGTACAGGTGACCGGGGAGCTGTTTTTT.

This clonotype showed up many times. The rearrangement links TRBV24-1 to TRBJ2-2, with TRBD2 matching 11 bases. Trimming removed 7 bases from V and 2 bases from J; junction bases left unmatched: 2. The CDR3 runs to 15 residues. Per the germline V gene, CDR1 is KGHDR and CDR2 is SFDVKD. DNA for the CDR3: TGTGCCACCAGGGGGACTAGCGGTAACACCGGGGAGCTGTTTTTT. Translation gives CATRGTSGNTGELFF.

At least ten counts were recorded for this clonotype. The chain uses TRBV5-4 and TRBJ2-7; 10 bases are shared with TRBD2. V dropped 4 bases and J dropped 4; count of bases not matched to a gene: 2. The CDR3 totals 13 residues. Per germline, CDR1 SGHNT and CDR2 YYREEE (reference sequence). The CDR3 reads CASSISGRYEQYF. As DNA, the CDR3 is TGTGCCAGCAGCATTAGCGGGAGGTACGAGCAGTACTTC.

The J gene is TRBJ1-1, the V gene TRBV3-1; the D is unclear. Germline V lookup: CDR1 LGHDT, CDR2 YNNKEL (reference sequence). This CDR3 has 14 amino acids. V lost 4 bases and J lost 3, with 12 bases in between. CDR3 residues: CASSRDVWDTEAFF. CDR3 sequence (DNA): TGTGCCAGCAGCCGCGACGTGTGGGACACTGAAGCTTTCTTT.

This clonotype occurred many times. The J gene is TRBJ2-2, the V gene TRBV7-8, with TRBD1 as a possible D gene (5 bases). Germline V CDR1 and CDR2: SGHVS, FQNEAQ. The V end was cut by 5 bases, the J end by 4 bases, with 17 bases between. CDR3 length: 16 residues. The CDR3 DNA reads TGTGCCAGCAGCGTAGACAGTATGCCGGGCACCGGGGAGCTGTTTTTT. Translation: CASSVDSMPGTGELFF.

This clonotype occurred many times. V is TRBV12-3 or TRBV12-4 and J is TRBJ2-7; D is uncertain. This CDR3 is 12 amino acids long. Trimming stripped 5 bases from V and 0 bases from J, with 5 bases between. The CDR3 DNA follows: TGTGCCAGCAGTCCGAGCTCCTACGAGCAGTACTTC. Translating gives CASSPSSYEQYF.

The chain couples TRBV7-2 to TRBJ2-7; TRBD2 aligns across 10 bases. This CDR3 is built from 15 residues. J gave up 4 bases and V 6 bases, and 9 bases lay outside the gene matches. Per germline, CDR1 SGHTA and CDR2 FQGNSA. The CDR3 sequence is CASSSRLAGEYEQYF. DNA of the CDR3: TGTGCCAGCAGTTCGCGGCTAGCGGGAGAATACGAGCAGTACTTC.

The V call is TRBV28, the J call TRBJ1-2; D is possibly TRBD1 (5 bases). Germline V CDR1 and CDR2: MDHEN, SYDVKM. The CDR3 has 14 residues. Trimming left V 5 bases short and J 7 bases short, with 17 bases between. DNA of the CDR3: TGTGCCAGCAGTCCCCCCGCGGGGGATGCTGGCTACACCTTC. It encodes CASSPPAGDAGYTF.

This clonotype has at least ten counts. This chain uses TRBV11-1 with TRBJ2-2; 8 bases align to TRBD2. The CDR3 has 17 amino acids. CDR1 is SGHAT and CDR2 is FQDESV in the germline V gene (reference sequence). Trimming removed 1 base from V and 2 bases from J; junction bases left unmatched: 6. This CDR3 reads CASSLGVAGPNTGELFF. CDR3 nucleotide sequence: TGTGCCAGCAGCTTAGGGGTAGCGGGGCCCAACACCGGGGAGCTGTTTTTT.

This clonotype was detected many times. The V call is TRBV20-1, the J call TRBJ1-5; D is uncertain. V was clipped by 1 base and J by 3 bases, with 7 bases between them. The CDR3 spans 13 residues. Germline CDR1 DFQATT, CDR2 SNEGSKA (reference sequence). The CDR3 loop is CSARAYLNQPQHF. The CDR3, as DNA: TGCAGTGCTAGAGCGTACCTCAATCAGCCCCAGCATTTT.

J is TRBJ1-3 and V is TRBV3-1; D not resolved. CDR1 is LGHDT, CDR2 YNNKEL, per germline (reference sequence). Trimming took 4 bases from V and 4 from J, leaving 17 bases between them. There are 16 residues in the CDR3. CDR3 protein: CASSLGVPGTGNTIYF. The CDR3, as DNA: TGTGCCAGCAGCCTCGGTGTACCGGGCACCGGAAACACCATATATTTT. The full variable domain, with the rest looked up from reference TRBV3-1 and TRBJ1-3, is DTAVSQTPKYLVTQMGNDKSIKCEQNLGHDTMYWYKQDSKKFLKIMFSYNNKELIINETVPNRFSPKSPDKAHLNLHINSLELGDSAVYFCASSLGVPGTGNTIYFGEGSWLTVV.

At least ten counts were recorded for this clonotype. V usage is TRBV12-3 or TRBV12-4 and J usage is TRBJ2-7; TRBD2 might be the D (6 bases). The length of the CDR3 is 15 residues. Trimming pared 6 bases from V and 0 bases from J, leaving 15 bases between. The CDR3 coding sequence is TGTGCCAGCAGCCAGAGTAGCGGAAGCTCCTACGAGCAGTACTTC. Translating gives CASSQSSGSSYEQYF.

The chain has TRBV6-2 or TRBV6-3 and TRBJ1-1, with D hard to call. Germline values: CDR1 MNHEY, CDR2 SVGEGT. The CDR3 loop spans 14 amino acids. V dropped 6 bases and J dropped 4 bases, with 15 bases sitting between them. CDR3 sequence reads: CASRISGGSTEAFF. The CDR3 DNA follows: TGTGCCAGCAGGATATCCGGAGGCAGCACTGAAGCTTTCTTT.

This clonotype was found once. The chain couples TRBV19 to TRBJ1-5, with D possibly matching TRBD1 (5 bases). The V gene lost 9 bases and the J gene lost 0 bases, with 15 bases spanning the gap. Germline CDR1 is LNHDA and CDR2 is SQIVND (reference sequence). The CDR3 consists of 15 residues. The CDR3 DNA reads as TGTGCCAGCCGGGACGGATACTATAGCAATCAGCCCCAGCATTTT. This encodes CASRDGYYSNQPQHF.

V gene TRBV20-1 combines with J gene TRBJ2-5; perhaps TRBD2 as D (6 bases). V lost 5 bases to trimming and J lost 5 bases, with 12 bases between them. The CDR3 runs to 12 residues. Per the germline V gene, CDR1 is DFQATT and CDR2 is SNEGSKA (reference sequence). This CDR3 is CSAFGRGETQYF. The CDR3 region has the DNA TGCAGTGCTTTTGGACGGGGGGAGACCCAGTACTTC.

Concerning this clonotype: Germline and junction disagree at one end, which may indicate a read error. The chain is built from TRBV12-3 or TRBV12-4 and TRBJ2-2, with D possibly being TRBD2 (5 bases). The CDR3 extends over 13 amino acids. For the CDR3, the DNA is TGTGCCAGCAGCCGACCTGCGACCGGGAAGCTGTTTTTT. This gives the protein CASSRPATGKLFF.

This clonotype was observed many times. J is TRBJ2-2 and V is TRBV18, with TRBD2 matching 8 bases. V lost 6 bases and J lost 0; bases outside the gene matches: 9. The CDR3 sequence is 17 residues long. Per germline, CDR1 KGHSH and CDR2 LQKENI. For the CDR3, the DNA is TGTGCCAGCTCCCACTCAAGCGGGAGTGCGAACACCGGGGAGCTGTTTTTT. It codes for CASSHSSGSANTGELFF.

The rearrangement links TRBV6-2 or TRBV6-3 to TRBJ1-1; unclear D gene. Germline lookup yields CDR1 MNHEY and CDR2 SVGEGT. CDR3 size: 14 residues. The V end lost 6 bases, the J end lost 0 bases, and 11 bases lay between the germline ends. CDR3: CASSHTALNTEAFF. The CDR3 bases are TGTGCCAGCAGCCACACAGCCCTGAACACTGAAGCTTTCTTT.

The V and J genes are TRBV28 and TRBJ1-2, with 9 nucleotides matching TRBD1. Germline V lookup: CDR1 MDHEN, CDR2 SYDVKM. The V gene end was trimmed by 2 bases and the J gene end by 8 bases; junction bases not matched to a gene: 6. The CDR3 is 14 amino acids. CDR3 bases: TGTGCCAGCAGTTTAGGGACAGGGCGTCGGGGCTACACCTTC. Residues: CASSLGTGRRGYTF.

This clonotype occurred many times. The CDR3 DNA reads TGTGCCATCAGCGGACAGGGGACGAACACTGAAGCTTTCTTT. It yields the protein CAISGQGTNTEAFF. The chain combines TRBV10-3 with TRBJ1-1; 9 bases map to TRBD1. The CDR3 covers 14 residues. The J segment lost 1 base and the V segment lost 6 bases, leaving 3 bases of the junction unmatched. CDR1 is ENHRY, CDR2 SYGVKD, per germline.

This chain joins TRBV5-5 and TRBJ2-2; no definite D call. The V gene lost 3 bases and the J gene lost 2 bases, with 5 bases spanning the gap. The V gene's germline CDR1 is SGHKS and CDR2 YYEKEE (reference sequence). The CDR3 extends over 13 amino acids. CDR3 sequence (DNA): TGTGCCAGCAGCTATTATAACACCGGGGAGCTGTTTTTT. This translates into CASSYYNTGELFF.

A single count supports this clonotype. The chain joins TRBV20-1 to TRBJ1-2, with D uncertain. The germline gives CDR1 DFQATT, CDR2 SNEGSKA (reference sequence). Between the trimmed V and J ends, which lost 3 bases and 5 bases, there was a span of 19 bases. CDR3 length: 15 amino acids. The CDR3 region is CSASQRTQIGYGYTF. The CDR3, as DNA: TGCAGTGCTAGTCAGAGGACGCAAATCGGGTATGGCTACACCTTC.

This sequence joins TRBV4-1 and TRBJ2-5, with D possibly matching TRBD2 (6 bases). The CDR3 length is 15 residues. V lost 0 bases to trimming and J lost 5 bases, with 13 bases between them. Germline V gene sequence: CDR1 MGHRA, CDR2 YSYEKL. CDR3: CASSQDLGSRETQYF. For the CDR3, the DNA is TGCGCCAGCAGCCAAGATCTCGGGAGTCGTGAGACCCAGTACTTC.

This clonotype was counted ten times or more. The CDR3 loop is CASRTSGRNEQYF. The DNA for the CDR3 is TGTGCCAGCAGGACTAGCGGGAGAAACGAGCAGTACTTC. This rearrangement joins TRBV28 to TRBJ2-7; 12 bases fit TRBD2. V lost 6 bases and J lost 5; bases outside the gene matches: 2. The CDR3 has 13 residues. Germline values: CDR1 MDHEN, CDR2 SYDVKM.

This clonotype was recorded at least ten times. The genes are TRBV19 and TRBJ1-2; D may be TRBD1 (6 bases). CDR1 is LNHDA and CDR2 is SQIVND in the germline V gene (reference sequence). The V gene lost 5 bases and the J gene lost 5 bases, with 18 bases spanning the gap. CDR3 length: 15 amino acids. Written as DNA, the CDR3 is TGTGCCAGTAGTCTCCGACAGGAACCGATATATGGCTACACCTTC. Its protein product is CASSLRQEPIYGYTF.

The chain uses TRBV6-1 and TRBJ1-1, with D unclear. This CDR3 has 14 residues. Trimming cost V 7 bases and J 4 bases, with 16 bases left between them. Looked up from germline, CDR1 is MNHNS and CDR2 is SASEGT. The CDR3 sequence: CASTLKRGVTEAFF. CDR3 in DNA: TGTGCCAGCACCCTTAAACGCGGGGTCACTGAAGCTTTCTTT.